One sample yielded the 3 T cell receptor beta chains listed below, sequenced in a study of T cell responses to AZD1222 COVID-19 vaccine. Clones were sequenced by immunoSEQ multiplex PCR, and TCRdb holds only the in-frame ones, with some missing. Of 160,000 or so clones listed, 88% are singletons. Sequences were derived from peripheral blood, sampled after recovery from COVID-19. Receptors were obtained from an adult who had recovered from COVID-19.

This clone is termed medium-sized (0.01 to 0.1%). The J gene is TRBJ1-5, the V gene TRBV7-6; no firm D call. The germline V gene has CDR1 SGHVS and CDR2 FNYEAQ. This CDR3 contains 13 residues. The V end lost 1 base, the J end lost 7 bases, and 8 bases lay between the germline ends. The CDR3 loop is CASSLEVGQPQHF. DNA of the CDR3: TGTGCCAGCAGCTTAGAAGTCGGACAGCCCCAGCATTTT.

The V gene is TRBV5-1, the J gene TRBJ2-3, with a tentative D call TRBD2 (5 bases). Germline values: CDR1 SGHRS, CDR2 YFSETQ. Trimming removed 0 bases from V and 4 bases from J, with 9 bases in between. The CDR3 is 14 amino acids. The CDR3 loop is CASSLATGADTQYF. The CDR3 region has the DNA TGCGCCAGCAGCTTGGCCACCGGGGCAGATACGCAGTATTTT.

The rearrangement links TRBV3-1 (or the pseudogene TRBV3-2) to TRBJ1-1; no clear D gene. Per the germline V gene, CDR1 is LGHDT and CDR2 is YNNKEL (reference sequence). Trimming removed 5 bases from V and 1 base from J, with 11 bases in between. The CDR3 is 14 residues long. The CDR3, as DNA: TGTGCCAGCAGCTATACCGGGAGGAACACTGAAGCTTTCTTT. Protein product: CASSYTGRNTEAFF.